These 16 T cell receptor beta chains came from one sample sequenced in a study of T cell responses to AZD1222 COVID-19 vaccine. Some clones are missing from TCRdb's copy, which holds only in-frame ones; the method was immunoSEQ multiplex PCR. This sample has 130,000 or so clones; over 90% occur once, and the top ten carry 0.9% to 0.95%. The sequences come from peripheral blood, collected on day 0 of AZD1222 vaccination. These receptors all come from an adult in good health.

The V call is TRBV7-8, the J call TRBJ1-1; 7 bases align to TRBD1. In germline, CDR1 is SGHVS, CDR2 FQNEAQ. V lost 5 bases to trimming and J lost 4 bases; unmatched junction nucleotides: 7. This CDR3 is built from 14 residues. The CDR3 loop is CASSRDRVGTEAFF. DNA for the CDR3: TGTGCCAGCAGCCGCGACAGGGTCGGCACTGAAGCTTTCTTT.

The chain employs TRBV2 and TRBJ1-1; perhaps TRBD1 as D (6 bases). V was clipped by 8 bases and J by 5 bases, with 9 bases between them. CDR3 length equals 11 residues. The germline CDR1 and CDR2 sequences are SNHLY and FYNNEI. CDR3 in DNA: TGTGCCAGCGTACAGGGAACTGAAGCTTTCTTT. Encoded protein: CASVQGTEAFF.

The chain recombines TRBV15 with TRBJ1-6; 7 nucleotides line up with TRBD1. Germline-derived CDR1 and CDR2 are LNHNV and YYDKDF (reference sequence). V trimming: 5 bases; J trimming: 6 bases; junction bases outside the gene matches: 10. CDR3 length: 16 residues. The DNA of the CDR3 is TGTGCCACCAGCTCCACCCAGGGACAGCTTAATTCACCCCTCCACTTT. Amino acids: CATSSTQGQLNSPLHF.

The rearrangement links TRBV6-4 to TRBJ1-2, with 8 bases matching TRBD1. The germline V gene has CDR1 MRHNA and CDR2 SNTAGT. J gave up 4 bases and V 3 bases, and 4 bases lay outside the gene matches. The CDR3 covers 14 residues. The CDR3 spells CASSETGGGYGYTF. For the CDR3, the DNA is TGTGCCAGCAGTGAAACAGGGGGGGGCTATGGCTACACCTTC.

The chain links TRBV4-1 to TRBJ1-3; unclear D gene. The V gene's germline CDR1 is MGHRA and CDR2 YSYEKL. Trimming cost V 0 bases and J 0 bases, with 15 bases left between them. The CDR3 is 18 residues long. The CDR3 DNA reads TGCGCCAGCAGCCAAGAAGGTTTCAGGCAGAGCTCTGGAAACACCATATATTTT. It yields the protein CASSQEGFRQSSGNTIYF.

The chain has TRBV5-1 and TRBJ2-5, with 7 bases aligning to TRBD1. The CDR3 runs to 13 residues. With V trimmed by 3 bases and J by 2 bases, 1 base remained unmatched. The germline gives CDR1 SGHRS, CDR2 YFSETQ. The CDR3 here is CASSSGQQETQYF. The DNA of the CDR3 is TGCGCCAGCAGCTCGGGACAGCAAGAGACCCAGTACTTC. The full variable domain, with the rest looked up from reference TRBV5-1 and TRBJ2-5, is KAGVTQTPRYLIKTRGQQVTLSCSPISGHRSVSWYQQTPGQGLQFLFEYFSETQRNKGNFPGRFSGRQFSNSRSEMNVSTLELGDSALYLCASSSGQQETQYFGPGTRLLVL.

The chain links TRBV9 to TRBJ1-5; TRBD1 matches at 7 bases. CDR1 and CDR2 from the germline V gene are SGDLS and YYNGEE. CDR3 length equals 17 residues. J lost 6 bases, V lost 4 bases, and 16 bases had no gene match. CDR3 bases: TGTGCCAGCAGCCCCGTTCCCCTTGACAGGGTGGTTCAGCCCCAGCATTTT. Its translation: CASSPVPLDRVVQPQHF.

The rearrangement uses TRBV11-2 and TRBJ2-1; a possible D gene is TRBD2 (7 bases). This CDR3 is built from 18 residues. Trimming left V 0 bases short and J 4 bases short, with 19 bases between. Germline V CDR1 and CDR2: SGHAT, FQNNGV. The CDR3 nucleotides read TGTGCCAGCAGCTTAGATCATCGTGGGGGGGCCTTATACAATGAGCAGTTCTTC. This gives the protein CASSLDHRGGALYNEQFF.

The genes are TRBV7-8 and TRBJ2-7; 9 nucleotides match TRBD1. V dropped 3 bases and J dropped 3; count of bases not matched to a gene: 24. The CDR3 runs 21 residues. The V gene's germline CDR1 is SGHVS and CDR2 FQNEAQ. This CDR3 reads CASSFGLGILSRDRGDYEQYF. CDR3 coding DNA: TGTGCCAGCAGCTTTGGGTTGGGGATCCTCTCTCGTGACAGGGGGGACTACGAGCAGTACTTC. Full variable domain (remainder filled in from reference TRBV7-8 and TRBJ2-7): GAGVSQSPRYKVAKRGQDVALRCDPISGHVSLFWYQQALGQGPEFLTYFQNEAQLDKSGLPSDRFFAERPEGSVSTLKIQRTQQEDSAVYLCASSFGLGILSRDRGDYEQYFGPGTRLTVT.

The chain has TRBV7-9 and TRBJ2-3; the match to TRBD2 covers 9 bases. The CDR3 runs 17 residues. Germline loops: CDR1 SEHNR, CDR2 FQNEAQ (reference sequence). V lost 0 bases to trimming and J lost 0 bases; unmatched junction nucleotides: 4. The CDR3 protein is CASSLAGLAGSTDTQYF. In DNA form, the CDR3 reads TGTGCCAGCAGCTTAGCCGGGCTAGCGGGAAGCACAGATACGCAGTATTTT.

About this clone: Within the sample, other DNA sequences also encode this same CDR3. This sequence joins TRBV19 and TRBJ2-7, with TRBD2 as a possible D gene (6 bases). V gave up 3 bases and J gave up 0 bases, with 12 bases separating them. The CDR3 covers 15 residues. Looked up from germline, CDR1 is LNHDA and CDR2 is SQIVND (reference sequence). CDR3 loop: CASSIGAGSSYEQYF. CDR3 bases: TGTGCCAGTAGTATTGGCGCGGGGAGCTCCTACGAGCAGTACTTC.

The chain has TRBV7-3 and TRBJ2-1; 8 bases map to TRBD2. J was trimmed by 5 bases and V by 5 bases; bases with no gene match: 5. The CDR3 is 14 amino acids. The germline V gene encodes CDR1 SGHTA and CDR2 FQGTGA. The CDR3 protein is CASSESSGNNEQFF. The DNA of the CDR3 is TGTGCCAGCAGCGAAAGTAGCGGGAACAATGAGCAGTTCTTC.

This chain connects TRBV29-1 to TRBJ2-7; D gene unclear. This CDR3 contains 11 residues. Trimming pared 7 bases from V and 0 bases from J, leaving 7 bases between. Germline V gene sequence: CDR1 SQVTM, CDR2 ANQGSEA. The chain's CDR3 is CSAKTSYEQYF. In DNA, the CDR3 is TGCAGCGCTAAGACCTCCTACGAGCAGTACTTC.

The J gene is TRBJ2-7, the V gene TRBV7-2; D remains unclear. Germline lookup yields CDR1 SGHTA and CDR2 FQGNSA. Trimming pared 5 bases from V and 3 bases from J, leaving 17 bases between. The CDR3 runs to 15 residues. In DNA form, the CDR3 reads TGTGCCAGCAGCCTCCAGGCGGACCCGATCTACGAGCAGTACTTC. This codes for CASSLQADPIYEQYF.

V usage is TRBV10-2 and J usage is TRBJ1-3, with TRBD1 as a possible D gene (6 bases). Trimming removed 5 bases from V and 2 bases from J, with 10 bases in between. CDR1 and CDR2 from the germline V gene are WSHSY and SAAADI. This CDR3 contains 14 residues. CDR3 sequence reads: CASSSTGPGNTIYF. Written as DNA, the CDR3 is TGCGCCAGCAGTTCTACAGGGCCTGGAAACACCATATATTTT.

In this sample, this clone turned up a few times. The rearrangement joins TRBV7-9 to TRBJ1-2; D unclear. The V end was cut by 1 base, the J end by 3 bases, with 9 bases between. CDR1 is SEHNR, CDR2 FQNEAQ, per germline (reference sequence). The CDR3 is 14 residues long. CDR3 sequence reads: CASSLEQAYYGYTF. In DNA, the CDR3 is TGTGCCAGCAGCTTAGAACAAGCATACTATGGCTACACCTTC.